The 19 T cell receptor beta chains presented below share a single source sample, sequenced in a study of T cells in Graves' hyperthyroidism and ophthalmopathy. RNA transcripts yielded amplified TCR beta CDR3 regions. The TCR CDR3 was amplified in a first-round RT-PCR using the HTBI primer set. TCRdb independently ran MiXCR on the multiplex PCR reads; one entry per CDR3 protein. The table shows 350,000 to 400,000 distinct CDR3 sequences, with more than 13% occurring only once. The sample consisted of blood. Source of these receptors: a woman aged 25 to 39 with Graves' hyperthyroidism.

This clonotype was counted at least ten times. This chain joins TRBV7-9 and TRBJ2-7, with unresolved D. This CDR3 spans 14 amino acids. Trimming stripped 7 bases from V and 0 bases from J, with 13 bases between. Per the germline V gene, CDR1 is SEHNR and CDR2 is FQNEAQ (reference sequence). As DNA, the CDR3 is TGTGCCAGCAATCGAGGCCAGAGCTCCTACGAGCAGTACTTC. As protein: CASNRGQSSYEQYF.

This clonotype came up many times. The chain is built from TRBV6-1 and TRBJ2-7; possible D gene TRBD2, 5 bases. The CDR3 covers 14 residues. Trimming stripped 8 bases from V and 5 bases from J, with 19 bases between. Per the germline V gene, CDR1 is MNHNS and CDR2 is SASEGT. CDR3 in DNA: TGTGCCAGCCGAGAGGGTAACTCCCGGAACGAGCAGTACTTC. As protein: CASREGNSRNEQYF.

The chain combines TRBV7-6 with TRBJ2-2, with TRBD2 as a possible D gene (6 bases). Germline V CDR1 and CDR2: SGHVS, FNYEAQ. The ends were cut back, 6 bases at V and 4 bases at J, with 15 bases in the middle. The CDR3 loop spans 15 amino acids. For the CDR3, the DNA is TGTGCCAGCAGTTCTATCGGGAGAATCACCGGGGAGCTGTTTTTT. Encoded protein: CASSSIGRITGELFF.

In this sample, this clonotype turned up many times. The chain is built from TRBV3-1 and TRBJ2-5, with TRBD2 matching over 7 bases. Unmatched junction bases numbered 4, after V lost 2 bases and J lost 7 bases. The CDR3 contains 13 residues. Germline-derived CDR1 and CDR2 are LGHDT and YNNKEL (reference sequence). The CDR3 region is CASSQTREGTQYF. For the CDR3, the DNA is TGTGCCAGCAGCCAAACTAGGGAGGGGACCCAGTACTTC.

This chain connects TRBV6-1 to TRBJ2-5; 9 bases fit TRBD2. Germline V gene data show CDR1 as MNHNS and CDR2 as SASEGT. The ends lost 4 bases at V and 8 bases at J; junction bases unmatched: 14. The CDR3 length is 16 residues. CDR3 sequence (DNA): TGTGCCAGCAGTGCCTTTTCGAATAGCGGGGGTAAAACCCAGTACTTC. Its protein is CASSAFSNSGGKTQYF.

The chain links TRBV6-2 or TRBV6-3 to TRBJ2-7; 14 positions match TRBD2. Germline V CDR1 and CDR2: MNHEY, SVGEGT. V lost 6 bases, J lost 2 bases, and 6 bases stayed unmatched. The CDR3 is made up of 16 amino acids. The CDR3 sequence is CASRRLAGGPTYEQYF. The CDR3 DNA follows: TGTGCCAGCAGACGACTAGCGGGAGGGCCGACCTACGAGCAGTACTTC.

The chain uses TRBV27 and TRBJ2-1; D possibly corresponds to TRBD2 (5 bases). The CDR3 runs 14 residues. Germline CDR1 and CDR2: MNHEY and SMNVEV (reference sequence). V lost 2 bases to trimming and J lost 6 bases, with 11 bases between them. The DNA of the CDR3 is TGTGCCAGCAGTTTAGGGCGGGTGGGCAATGAGCAGTTCTTC. Encoded protein: CASSLGRVGNEQFF.

Ten or more counts support this clonotype. This sequence joins TRBV18 and TRBJ2-7; D is possibly TRBD2 (5 bases). Trimming removed 0 bases from V and 8 bases from J, with 11 bases in between. The CDR3 has 13 residues. Germline lookup yields CDR1 KGHSH and CDR2 LQKENI. CDR3 coding DNA: TGTGCCAGCTCACCACCGAGCGGTCCACAGCAGTACTTC. It yields the protein CASSPPSGPQQYF.

There are a few counts of this clonotype. The chain is built from TRBV5-1 and TRBJ2-6; D is perhaps TRBD1 (5 bases). V was trimmed by 5 bases and J by 2 bases, leaving 14 bases between them. CDR3 size: 16 residues. CDR1 is SGHRS, CDR2 YFSETQ, per germline. CDR3 bases: TGCGCCAGCAGAGAAGGACAAACGACTGGGGCCAACGTCCTGACTTTC. It specifies CASREGQTTGANVLTF.

This chain joins TRBV7-8 and TRBJ2-7; tentatively, D is TRBD1 (6 bases). Germline CDR1 and CDR2: SGHVS and FQNEAQ. Trimming took 1 base from V and 6 from J, leaving 10 bases between them. The CDR3 loop spans 13 amino acids. This CDR3 reads CASSLGGQLEQYF. The CDR3 coding sequence is TGTGCCAGCAGCTTAGGTGGACAGCTCGAGCAGTACTTC.

A remark on this clonotype: A much larger clone differs from this one at a single base, so this may be a read error. The conserved final phenylalanine or tryptophan is absent from the CDR3, which likely points to a read error. The chain links TRBV7-2 to TRBJ2-7; D gene unclear. The CDR3 runs to 16 residues. V shed 2 bases and J shed 6 bases, with 20 bases lying between them. Germline loops: CDR1 SGHTA, CDR2 FQGNSA. The CDR3, as DNA: TGTGCCAGCAGCTTATATCCCGGTGACACGTCGGCCGAGCAGTACCTC. Protein sequence: CASSLYPGDTSAEQYL.

V and J are TRBV14 and TRBJ2-1, with TRBD2 matching 10 bases. Germline values: CDR1 SGHDN, CDR2 FVKESK. V lost 1 base and J lost 9; bases outside the gene matches: 18. CDR3 length: 19 amino acids. The DNA of the CDR3 is TGTGCCAGCAGCCAAGTCCCTGGCCTAGCGGGAGAAATTAGGGGTGAGCAGTTCTTC. Its translation is CASSQVPGLAGEIRGEQFF.

This clonotype showed up just a few times. The chain combines TRBV2 with TRBJ1-5; D is perhaps TRBD1 (5 bases). The germline CDR1 and CDR2 sequences are SNHLY and FYNNEI. V lost 9 bases to trimming and J lost 0 bases, with 12 bases between them. The CDR3 sequence is 14 residues long. CDR3 nucleotides: TGTGCCAGTTCGGGACGGAATAGCAATCAGCCCCAGCATTTT. Translating gives CASSGRNSNQPQHF.

About this clonotype: At one end the junction does not follow the germline gene, possibly because of a read error. The rearrangement links TRBV5-1 to TRBJ2-1; 8 bases line up with TRBD2. The CDR3 covers 16 residues. From germline, CDR1 is SGHRS and CDR2 YFSETQ. CDR3 bases: TGCGCCAGCAGATTGGTTTCCGGGACTAGCTACAATGAGCAGTTCTTC. This encodes CASRLVSGTSYNEQFF.

This clonotype was found a few times. V and J are TRBV5-1 and TRBJ2-3; 9 nucleotides agree with TRBD2. Germline V gives CDR1 SGHRS, CDR2 YFSETQ. The V gene end was trimmed by 6 bases and the J gene end by 5 bases; junction bases not matched to a gene: 10. This CDR3 is 15 amino acids long. CDR3 nucleotides: TGCGCCAGCACCGTGGGACTAGCCGGGGGAGATACGCAGTATTTT. Translating it yields CASTVGLAGGDTQYF.

The genes are TRBV5-1 and TRBJ2-2; 7 positions agree with TRBD2. This CDR3 contains 15 residues. Per the germline V gene, CDR1 is SGHRS and CDR2 is YFSETQ. J gave up 5 bases and V 7 bases, and 11 bases lay outside the gene matches. DNA for the CDR3: TGCGCCAGCTGCTCCGGGACTACTAAGACCGGGGAGCTGTTTTTT. Translation gives CASCSGTTKTGELFF. Based on the CDR3 plus reference TRBV5-1 and TRBJ2-2, the full variable domain is KAGVTQTPRYLIKTRGQQVTLSCSPISGHRSVSWYQQTPGQGLQFLFEYFSETQRNKGNFPGRFSGRQFSNSRSEMNVSTLELGDSALYLCASCSGTTKTGELFFGEGSRLTVL.

V and J are TRBV19 and TRBJ1-1; D not resolved. V dropped 8 bases and J dropped 4 bases, with 17 bases sitting between them. CDR1 is LNHDA, CDR2 SQIVND, per germline (reference sequence). This CDR3 region has 14 residues. CDR3 amino acids: CASQITWVSTEAFF. For the CDR3, the DNA is TGTGCCAGTCAGATTACGTGGGTTAGCACTGAAGCTTTCTTT.

Ten or more counts support this clonotype. The CDR3 reads CASSFTSGGVSYEQYF. CDR3 sequence (DNA): TGTGCCAGCAGTTTCACTAGCGGGGGGGTCTCCTACGAGCAGTACTTC. The chain couples TRBV28 to TRBJ2-7; TRBD2 matches at 13 bases. Losses at the gene ends were 3 bases for V and 0 bases for J; bases not matched to a gene: 2. CDR1 and CDR2 from the germline V gene are MDHEN and SYDVKM. This CDR3 has 16 amino acids.

This clonotype came up a few times. The chain recombines TRBV11-2 with TRBJ2-2; the D call may be TRBD1 or TRBD2 (6 bases each). The germline CDR1 and CDR2 sequences are SGHAT and FQNNGV. Trimming shortened V by 5 bases and J by 8 bases, and 18 bases separated the two germline ends. The CDR3 contains 15 residues. CDR3 loop: CASSAGGGGFGELFF. CDR3 in DNA: TGTGCCAGCAGCGCCGGAGGAGGGGGGTTTGGGGAGCTGTTTTTT.